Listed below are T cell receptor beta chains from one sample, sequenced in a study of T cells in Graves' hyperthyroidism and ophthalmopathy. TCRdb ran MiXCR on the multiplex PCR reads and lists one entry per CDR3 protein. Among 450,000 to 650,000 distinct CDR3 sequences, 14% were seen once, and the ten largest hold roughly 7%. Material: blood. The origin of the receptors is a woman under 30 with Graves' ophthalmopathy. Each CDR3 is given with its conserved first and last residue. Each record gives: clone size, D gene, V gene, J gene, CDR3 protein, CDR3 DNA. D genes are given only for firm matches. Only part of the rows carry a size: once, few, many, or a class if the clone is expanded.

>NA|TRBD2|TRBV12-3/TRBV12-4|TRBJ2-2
CASSSIVGLAGESADTGELFF
TGTGCCAGCAGTTCCATCGTAGGACTAGCGGGAGAATCCGCGGACACCGGGGAGCTGTTTTTT
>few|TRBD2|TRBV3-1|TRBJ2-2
CATKLAGETGELFF
TGTGCCACCAAACTAGCGGGAGAGACCGGGGAGCTGTTTTTT
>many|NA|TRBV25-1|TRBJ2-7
CASSATRDFPYEQYF
TGTGCCAGCAGTGCGACACGGGACTTCCCCTACGAGCAGTACTTC
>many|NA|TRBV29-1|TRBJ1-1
CSAPTGIHTEAFF
TGCAGCGCTCCGACAGGAATCCACACTGAAGCTTTCTTT
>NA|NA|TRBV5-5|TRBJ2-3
CASEGNYSTDTQYF
TGTGCCAGCGAAGGGAACTATAGCACAGATACGCAGTATTTT
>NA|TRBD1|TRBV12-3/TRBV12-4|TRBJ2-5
CASSKIVTGGLETQYF
TGTGCCAGCAGCAAGATTGTCACAGGGGGTCTAGAGACCCAGTACTTC
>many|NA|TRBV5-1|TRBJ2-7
CASSLRDNYEQYF
TGCGCCAGCAGCTTGAGGGACAACTACGAGCAGTACTTC
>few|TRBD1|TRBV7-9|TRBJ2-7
CASSRRQGQPYEQYF
TGTGCCAGCAGCCGTCGACAGGGGCAACCCTACGAGCAGTACTTC
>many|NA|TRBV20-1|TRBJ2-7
CSASSWDNTYEQYF
TGCAGTGCTAGTTCTTGGGACAATACCTACGAGCAGTACTTC
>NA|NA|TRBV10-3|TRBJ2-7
CAISVRDSGIYEQYF
TGTGCCATCAGTGTGCGGGACTCAGGGATCTACGAGCAGTACTTC
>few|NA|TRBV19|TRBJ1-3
CASSSDRYSGNTIYF
TGTGCCAGTAGCAGCGACAGGTACTCTGGAAACACCATATATTTT
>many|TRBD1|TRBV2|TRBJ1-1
CASSEDTGAYTEAFF
TGTGCCAGCAGTGAGGATACAGGGGCCTACACTGAAGCTTTCTTT
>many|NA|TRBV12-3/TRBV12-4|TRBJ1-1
CASSLTSTNTEAFF
TGTGCCAGCAGTTTAACATCAACGAACACTGAAGCTTTCTTT
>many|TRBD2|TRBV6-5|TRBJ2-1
CASSYSLAGGNNEQFF
TGTGCCAGCAGTTACTCTCTAGCGGGGGGTAACAATGAGCAGTTCTTC
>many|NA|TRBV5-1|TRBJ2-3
CASSLTYTDTQYF
TGCGCCAGCAGCTTAACCTACACAGATACGCAGTATTTT
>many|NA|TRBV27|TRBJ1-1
CASSLTGRVNTEAFF
TGTGCCAGCAGTTTAACCGGGAGAGTGAACACTGAAGCTTTCTTT
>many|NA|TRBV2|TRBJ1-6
CASMTGKSSYNSPLHF
TGTGCCAGCATGACAGGCAAGAGCTCCTATAATTCACCCCTCCACTTT
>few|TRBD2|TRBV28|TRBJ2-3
CASRTRGLAGGSTDTQYF
TGTGCCAGCAGGACTAGGGGACTAGCGGGGGGTAGCACAGATACGCAGTATTTT
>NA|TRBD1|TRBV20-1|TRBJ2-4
CSARGTGRNIQYF
TGCAGTGCTAGGGGGACAGGGAGGAACATTCAGTACTTC
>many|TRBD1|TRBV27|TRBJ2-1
CASKLTGYNEQFF
TGTGCCAGCAAACTGACAGGGTACAATGAGCAGTTCTTC
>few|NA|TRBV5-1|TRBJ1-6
CASSDNSRQGRSPLHF
TGCGCCAGCAGCGACAACAGTAGGCAGGGAAGGTCACCCCTCCACTTT
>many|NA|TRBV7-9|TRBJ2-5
CASSWGKGGVTETQYF
TGTGCCAGCAGCTGGGGAAAAGGGGGAGTTACGGAGACCCAGTACTTC
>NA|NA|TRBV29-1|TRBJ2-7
CSVAPDSGEQYF
TGCAGCGTTGCCCCAGACAGTGGGGAGCAGTACTTC
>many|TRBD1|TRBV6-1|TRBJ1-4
CASSPTGDRGEKLFF
TGTGCCAGCAGTCCAACAGGGGACAGGGGTGAAAAACTGTTTTTT
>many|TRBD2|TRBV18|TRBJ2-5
CASSPRRTSDQETQYF
TGTGCCAGCTCACCCCGTCGCACTAGCGACCAAGAGACCCAGTACTTC
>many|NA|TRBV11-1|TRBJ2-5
CASSSVGLQETQYF
TGTGCCAGCAGCTCAGTAGGTCTCCAAGAGACCCAGTACTTC
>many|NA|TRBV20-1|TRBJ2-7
CSARVGSGSYEQYF
TGCAGTGCTAGAGTCGGTAGCGGAAGCTACGAGCAGTACTTC
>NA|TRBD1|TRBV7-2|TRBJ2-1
CASRPPGQGASYNEQFF
TGTGCCAGCAGACCTCCGGGACAGGGGGCCTCCTACAATGAGCAGTTCTTC
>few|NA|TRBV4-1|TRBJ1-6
CASSLTGTGNSPLHF
TGCGCCAGCAGCCTTACCGGGACGGGTAATTCACCCCTCCACTTT
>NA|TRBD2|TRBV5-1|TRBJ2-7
CASSLELAGDSYEQYF
TGTGCCAGCAGCTTGGAACTAGCGGGAGACTCCTACGAGCAGTACTTC
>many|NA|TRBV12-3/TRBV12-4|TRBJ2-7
CASSSTAGEQSEQYF
TGTGCCAGCAGTTCTACAGCAGGGGAACAAAGCGAGCAGTACTTC
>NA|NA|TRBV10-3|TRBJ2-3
CAISGTGLRDTQYF
TGTGCCATCAGTGGAACAGGCCTACGTGATACGCAGTATTTT
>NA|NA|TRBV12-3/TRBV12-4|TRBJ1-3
CASSPGDTIYF
TGTGCCAGCTCACCTGGGGACACCATATATTTT
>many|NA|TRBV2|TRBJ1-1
CASSEEDGTNTEAFF
TGTGCCAGCAGTGAAGAGGACGGAACGAACACTGAAGCTTTCTTT
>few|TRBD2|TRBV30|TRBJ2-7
CAWTGLAGESSYEQYF
TGTGCCTGGACTGGACTAGCGGGAGAAAGCTCCTACGAGCAGTACTTC
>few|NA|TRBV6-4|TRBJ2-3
CASSDSGATDTQYF
TGTGCCAGCAGTGACTCCGGGGCCACAGATACGCAGTATTTT
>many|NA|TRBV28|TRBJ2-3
CASSSLWDTQYF
TGTGCCAGCAGTTCCCTTTGGGATACGCAGTATTTT
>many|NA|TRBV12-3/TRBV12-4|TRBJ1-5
CASSPRFGVDQPQHF
TGTGCCAGCAGCCCCCGGTTTGGCGTGGATCAGCCCCAGCATTTT
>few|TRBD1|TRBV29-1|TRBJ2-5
CSVPDRGRIGETQYF
TGCAGCGTGCCCGACAGGGGCAGGATCGGGGAGACCCAGTACTTC
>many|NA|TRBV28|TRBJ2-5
CASTDSRRRETQYF
TGTGCCAGCACCGACTCCCGAAGACGTGAGACCCAGTACTTC
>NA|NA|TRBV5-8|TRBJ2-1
CASSLRGSYLRRRSSYNEQSF
TGTGCCAGCAGCTTGCGCGGAAGCTATCTTAGGAGGAGAAGCTCCTACAATGAGCAGTCCTTC
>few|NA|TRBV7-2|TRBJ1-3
CASSPPGYGDGGNTIYF
TGTGCCAGCAGCCCACCCGGCTACGGGGATGGTGGAAACACCATATATTTT
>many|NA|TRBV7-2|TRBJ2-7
CASSFGGPYEPQYF
TGTGCCAGCAGCTTCGGCGGGCCCTACGAGCCGCAGTACTTC
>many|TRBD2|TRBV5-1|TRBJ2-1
CASSPGASGRAVNEQFF
TGCGCCAGCAGCCCTGGGGCTAGCGGGAGGGCGGTCAATGAGCAGTTCTTC
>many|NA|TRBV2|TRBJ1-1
CASSENLSGGEAFF
TGTGCCAGCAGTGAAAATTTGTCGGGAGGTGAAGCTTTCTTT
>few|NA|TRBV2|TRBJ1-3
CASNEAHWGAGNTIYF
TGTGCCAGCAATGAAGCACATTGGGGCGCTGGAAACACCATATATTTT
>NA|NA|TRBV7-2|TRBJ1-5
CASSPVGPSNQPQHF
TGTGCCAGCAGCCCAGTGGGGCCTAGCAATCAGCCCCAGCATTTT
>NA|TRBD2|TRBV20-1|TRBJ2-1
CSARQLAGSYNEQFF
TGCAGTGCCCGCCAGCTAGCGGGATCGTACAATGAGCAGTTCTTC